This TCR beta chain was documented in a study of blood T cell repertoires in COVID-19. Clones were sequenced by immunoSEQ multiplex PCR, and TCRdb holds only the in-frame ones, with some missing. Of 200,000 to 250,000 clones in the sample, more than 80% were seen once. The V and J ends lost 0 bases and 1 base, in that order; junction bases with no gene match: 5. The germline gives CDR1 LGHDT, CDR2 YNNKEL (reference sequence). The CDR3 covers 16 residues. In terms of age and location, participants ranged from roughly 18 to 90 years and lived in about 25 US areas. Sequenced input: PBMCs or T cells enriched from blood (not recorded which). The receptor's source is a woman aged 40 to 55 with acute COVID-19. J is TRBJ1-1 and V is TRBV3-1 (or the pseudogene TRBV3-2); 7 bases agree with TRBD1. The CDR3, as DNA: TGTGCCAGCAGCCAAGATTGGACAGGAGCGAACACTGAAGCTTTCTTT. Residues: CASSQDWTGANTEAFF.